This T cell receptor beta chain was recorded in a study of T cells in Graves' hyperthyroidism and ophthalmopathy. Study at large: Peripheral blood was secured at the point of initial diagnosis, before any treatment.

Study-level findings and limits: Stable hyperthyroidism was told apart from ophthalmopathy by a model built on 13 V-J features.

Researchers took RNA transcripts and amplified the TCR beta CDR3 regions from them. When the TCR CDR3 underwent first-round RT-PCR, the HTBI primer set was used. TCRdb re-derived calls from the multiplex PCR reads in MiXCR, one entry per CDR3 protein. The data contain roughly 290,000 distinct CDR3 sequences, about 18% of them singletons. The junction had 5 bases not matched to a gene; V was cut back by 8 bases and J by 4 bases. Germline assignment: CDR1 MNHNS and CDR2 SASEGT. This CDR3 is built from 13 residues. As regards this clonotype: What it binds is unknown.

Duration under 3 months, a NOSPECS grade of at least 4, and a Clinical Activity Score of at least 3 characterized the ophthalmopathy patients. The study excluded patients with uncontrolled infection, other autoimmune disease, pregnancy or lactation. Sequenced input: blood. The clonotype was recovered from a woman in her sixties or seventies with Graves' ophthalmopathy. This chain links TRBV6-1 with TRBJ1-2; TRBD1 agrees at 9 bases. The CDR3 sequence is CASAETGGYGYTF. CDR3 in DNA: TGTGCCAGCGCAGAGACAGGGGGCTATGGCTACACCTTC.